This TCR beta chain was sequenced in a study of cytomegalovirus exposure and HLA in healthy donors. Comments on this clone: Its antigen is currently unknown.

60 Vbeta and 13 Jbeta primers were used in PCR. Generated by immunoSEQ multiplex PCR, the TCRdb table keeps only in-frame clones and is missing some. Altogether under 250,000 clones are present, around 81% being singletons, with the ten largest covering 7% to 9%. Germline CDR1 SNHLY, CDR2 FYNNEI. The CDR3 is 13 amino acids. V gave up 5 bases and J gave up 11 bases, with 16 bases separating them. Study conclusions and caveats: V- and J-gene trimming in TCR beta was tied to a missense DCLRE1C variant by an analysis performed later.

What was sequenced was PBMCs. This TCR derives from a woman aged 60-75 years in good health and CMV-seropositive. V is TRBV2 and J is TRBJ2-1; a possible D gene is TRBD2 (6 bases). DNA of the CDR3: TGTGCCAGCAGTCAGGCGGGGACGGATCAGCAGTTCTTC. Residues: CASSQAGTDQQFF.